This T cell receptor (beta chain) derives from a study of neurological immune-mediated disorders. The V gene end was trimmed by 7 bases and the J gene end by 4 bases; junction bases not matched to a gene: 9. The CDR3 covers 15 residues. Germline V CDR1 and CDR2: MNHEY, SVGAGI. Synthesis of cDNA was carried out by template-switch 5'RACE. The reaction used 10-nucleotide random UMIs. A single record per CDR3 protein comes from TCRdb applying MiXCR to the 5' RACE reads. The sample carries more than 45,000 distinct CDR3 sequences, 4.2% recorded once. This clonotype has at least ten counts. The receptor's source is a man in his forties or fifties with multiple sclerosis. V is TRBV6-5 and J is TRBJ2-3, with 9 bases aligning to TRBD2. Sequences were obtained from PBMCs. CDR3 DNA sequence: TGTGCCAGCAAAATAGGGACTAGCAACGCAGATACGCAGTATTTT. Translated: CASKIGTSNADTQYF.